This TCR beta chain was profiled in a study of CD8+CD57+ T cells in acquired aplastic anemia (dated by TCRdb to 2016 to 2019). As for the study more broadly: A mean of about 3.2 ug of DNA, ranging from 0.2 to 27.4 ug, was extracted from sorted CD4+ and CD8+ cells. The paper's findings and limits, for the study overall: Patients and healthy controls showed no significant difference in CD8+ Simpson's diversity (P=0.060). Around 28 CD8+ CDR3 sequences were found to be shared between patients and controls, but these sequences appeared to be highly expressed in patients and within the immunodominant clones of the patients.

Profiling of TCR beta VDJ combinations and CDR3 sequences used genomic DNA as the template. An Illumina HiSeq 2000 was used for TCR repertoire sequencing. For the original study's pipeline: TRBV/TRBJ rearrangement plots, CDR3 size and DJ length profiles, and Simpson's diversity index were used to evaluate the repertoires. The most abundant DNA sequence in the deep sequencing data was taken as the immunodominant clone. CDR3 amino acid sequences were checked for sharing across subjects and were also compared against the VDJdb database and published repertoires. TCRdb's own reprocessing of the public reads used fastp at Q25 and MiXCR and kept productive beta chains. Identical CDR3 proteins give one entry, which carries the most common genes and DNA. The V and J calls were determined by TCRdb, not by the authors. A total of 200,000 or so distinct CDR3 sequences appear in this sample, less than 65% of them only once. The ten largest clones represent roughly 46% of the sample.

V loses 7 bases, J loses 3 bases, and the germline ends lie 14 bases apart. CDR1 and CDR2 (SGDLS, YYNGEE) derive from the germline V gene. Spanning cysteine to phenylalanine, the CDR3 consists of 14 amino acids. Only the CDR3 region is kept as DNA, spanning 42 bases read in frame from base 1. Note on this clonotype: Its target antigen remains unknown. Per-nucleotide qualities are absent, and no much larger clonotype sits a single base away.

TCR repertoires of sorted CD4+ and CD8+ blood T cells from severe aplastic anemia patients and healthy subjects were deep-sequenced in the study. Ficoll-Paque density gradient centrifugation was used to isolate peripheral blood mononuclear cells. CD4+ and CD8+ T cells were sorted by FACS or magnetic beads before DNA extraction. Recombination joined TRBV9 with TRBJ2-1; there is no confident call for the D gene. The sequence was collected from a human donor with severe aplastic anemia or a healthy control (not recorded which). The sequenced material came from sorted CD4+, CD8+, or CD8+CD57+ T cells (not recorded which) from PBMCs. The CDR3 is CASGLGRNYNEQFF. The nucleotide sequence reads as follows: TGTGCCAGCGGTCTTGGCAGGAACTACAATGAGCAGTTCTTC. With the rest looked up from the reference TRBV9 and TRBJ2-1 genes rather than sequenced, the full variable domain is DSGVTQTPKHLITATGQRVTLRCSPRSGDLSVYWYQQSLDQGLQFLIQYYNGEERAKGNILERFSAQQFPDLHSELNLSSLELGDSALYFCASGLGRNYNEQFFGPGTRLTVL.